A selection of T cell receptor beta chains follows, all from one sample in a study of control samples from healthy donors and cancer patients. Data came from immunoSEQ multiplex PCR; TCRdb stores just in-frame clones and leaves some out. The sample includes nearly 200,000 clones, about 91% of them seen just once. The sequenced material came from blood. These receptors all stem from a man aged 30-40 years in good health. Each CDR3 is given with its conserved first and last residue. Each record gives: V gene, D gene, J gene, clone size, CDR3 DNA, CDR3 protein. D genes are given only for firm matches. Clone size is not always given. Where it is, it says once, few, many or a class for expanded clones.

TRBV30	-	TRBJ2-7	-	TGTGCCTGGACAGGGGGGACCTACGAGCAGTACTTC	CAWTGGTYEQYF
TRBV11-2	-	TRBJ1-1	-	TGTGCCAGCAGCTTACGGGCGAACACTGAAGCTTTCTTT	CASSLRANTEAFF
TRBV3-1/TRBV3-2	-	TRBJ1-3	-	TGTGCCAGCAGCCAAGTAGGGGGAAGTCAAGCTGGAAACACCATATATTTT	CASSQVGGSQAGNTIYF
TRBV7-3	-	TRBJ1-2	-	TGTGCCAGCAGCCCAACGCCAGGAAACTATGGCTACACCTTC	CASSPTPGNYGYTF
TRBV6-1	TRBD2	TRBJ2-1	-	TGTGCCAGCAGTGAAGCCCCCTGGGGGCGGGGGGTCTCCTACAATGAGCAGTTCTTC	CASSEAPWGRGVSYNEQFF
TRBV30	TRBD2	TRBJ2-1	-	TGTGCCTGGACCCGGGGGGGGTCCTACAATGAGCAGTTCTTC	CAWTRGGSYNEQFF
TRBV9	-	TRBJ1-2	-	TGTGCCAGCAGCGTAGTCCACGACCCGGGGGGCTACACCTTC	CASSVVHDPGGYTF
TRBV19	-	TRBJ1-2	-	TGTGCCAGTAGTCCCGGGGGGCGGACCCCTACTAACTATGGCTACACCTTC	CASSPGGRTPTNYGYTF
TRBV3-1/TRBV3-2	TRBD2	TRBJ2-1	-	TGTGCCAGCAGCCAAGATTTAGCGGGGGGTTCTTACAATGAGCAGTTCTTC	CASSQDLAGGSYNEQFF
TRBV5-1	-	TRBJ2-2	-	TGCGCCAGCAGCTCCGAGCCCCAGCAGGGACGAACCGGGGAGCTGTTTTTT	CASSSEPQQGRTGELFF
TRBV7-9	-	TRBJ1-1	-	TGTGCCAGCAGGACAGTTACCACTGAAGCTTTCTTT	CASRTVTTEAFF
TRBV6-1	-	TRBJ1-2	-	TGTGCCAGCAGTGAAGGACGGTTGCTCTATGGCTACACCTTC	CASSEGRLLYGYTF
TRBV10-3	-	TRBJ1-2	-	TGTGCCATCAGTGAGGTCGGTTCCGGCTACACCTTC	CAISEVGSGYTF
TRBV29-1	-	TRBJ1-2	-	TGCAGCGCTGCGAGGATTACGGACTATGGCTACACCTTC	CSAARITDYGYTF
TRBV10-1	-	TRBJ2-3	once	TGCGCCAGCAGTGAGCCTCCCCTAACGTCTGCGCAGTATTTT	CASSEPPLTSAQYF
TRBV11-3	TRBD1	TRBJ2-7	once	TGTGCCAGCAGCTCCGGGACAGGGACTGCCTACGAGCAGTACTTC	CASSSGTGTAYEQYF
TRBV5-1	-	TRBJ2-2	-	TGCGCCAGCAGCTTGGGTACAGGGCTAAACACCGGGGAGCTGTTTTTT	CASSLGTGLNTGELFF
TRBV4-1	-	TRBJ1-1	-	TGCGCCAGCAGCCAAGAAGTACAGTGGCACACTGAAGCTTTCTTT	CASSQEVQWHTEAFF
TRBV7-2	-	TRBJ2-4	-	TGTGCCAGCAGCTTAGAAGGTGGCAGGGAAAACATTCAGTACTTC	CASSLEGGRENIQYF
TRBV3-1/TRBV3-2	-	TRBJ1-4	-	TGTGCCAGCAGCGATCCGGGCCAGGCGATCTTTTTT	CASSDPGQAIFF
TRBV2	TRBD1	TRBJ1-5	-	TGTGCCAGCAAGGGACAGGGGGTTCAGCCCCAGCATTTT	CASKGQGVQPQHF
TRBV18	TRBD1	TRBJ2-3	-	TGTGCCAGCTCATCCACGCGACAGGGGGCATCAGATACGCAGTATTTT	CASSSTRQGASDTQYF
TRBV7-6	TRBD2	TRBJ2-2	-	TGTGCCAGCAGCCTAGCGGGGGGAGCGAACACCGGGGAGCTGTTTTTT	CASSLAGGANTGELFF
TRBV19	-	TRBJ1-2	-	TGTGCCAGTAGTGTTACAGGGATGGCGGACTATGGCTACACCTTC	CASSVTGMADYGYTF
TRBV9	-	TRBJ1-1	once	TGTGCCAGCAGCCCCTCACAGTTTCCAGACACTGAAGCTTTCTTT	CASSPSQFPDTEAFF
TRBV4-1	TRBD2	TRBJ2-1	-	TGCGCCAGCAGCTACGGTATGCGGGGGGGCCGTAACAATGAGCAGTTCTTC	CASSYGMRGGRNNEQFF
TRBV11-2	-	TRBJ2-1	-	TGTGCCAGCAGCTCTCCGGGGGCAGGAAGATACAATGAGCAGTTCTTC	CASSSPGAGRYNEQFF
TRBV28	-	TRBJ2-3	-	TGTGCCAGCAGTGATCCCCGGGGAGGAACAGATACGCAGTATTTT	CASSDPRGGTDTQYF
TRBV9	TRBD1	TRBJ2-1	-	TGTGCCAGCAGCGTGGACAGGGTCGGTACTGAGCAGTTCTTC	CASSVDRVGTEQFF
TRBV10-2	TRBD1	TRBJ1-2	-	TGCGCCAGCAGTGAGTCGCCAGGGGGAGGCTACACCTTC	CASSESPGGGYTF
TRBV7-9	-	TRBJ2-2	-	TGTGCCAGCAGCCCGATGGGGACCGGGGAGCTGTTTTTT	CASSPMGTGELFF
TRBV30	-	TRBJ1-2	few	TGTGCCTGGTGGGACCCGGGACGGACTAACTATGGCTACACCTTC	CAWWDPGRTNYGYTF
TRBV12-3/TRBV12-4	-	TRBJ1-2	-	TGTGCCAGCAGTTTACAGGAAAACTATGGCTACACCTTC	CASSLQENYGYTF
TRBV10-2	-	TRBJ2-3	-	TGCGCCAGCAGTGAGGGGGGGGGCCAGAATACGCAGTATTTT	CASSEGGGQNTQYF
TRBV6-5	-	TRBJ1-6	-	TGTGCCAGCAGTTACTCGTCCAGGGTCCCCTATTCACCCCTCCACTTT	CASSYSSRVPYSPLHF
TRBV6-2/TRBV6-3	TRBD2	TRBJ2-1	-	TGTGCCAGCAGTTACTACTGGGATAGACTAGCGGGGGGGAGCTCCTACAATGAGCAGTTCTTC	CASSYYWDRLAGGSSYNEQFF
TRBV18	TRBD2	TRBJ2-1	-	TGTGCCAGCTCACCCCGGACTAGCGGGGGCGGTGAGCAGTTCTTC	CASSPRTSGGGEQFF
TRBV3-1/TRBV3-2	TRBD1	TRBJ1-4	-	TGTGCCAGCAGCCCCGGGACAGGGTACGAAAAACTGTTTTTT	CASSPGTGYEKLFF
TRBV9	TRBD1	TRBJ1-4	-	TGTGCCAGCAGCGCAGGGGGATCAACTAATGAAAAACTGTTTTTT	CASSAGGSTNEKLFF
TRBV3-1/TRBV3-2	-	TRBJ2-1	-	TGTGCCAGCAGTCCCCGGGGACCGTCTGATGAGCAGTTCTTC	CASSPRGPSDEQFF
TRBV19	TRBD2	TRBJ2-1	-	TGTGCCACGGAGGCCATAGCGGGGGGATACTATGAGCAGTTCTTC	CATEAIAGGYYEQFF
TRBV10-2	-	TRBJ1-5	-	TGCGCCAGCAGTGAGTCGGGGGTTAATCAGCCCCAGCATTTT	CASSESGVNQPQHF
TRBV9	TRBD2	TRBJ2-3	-	TGTGCCAGCAGCCCCAGCGGGGGGGCCGCCGCAGATACGCAGTATTTT	CASSPSGGAAADTQYF
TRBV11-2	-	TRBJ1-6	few	TGTGCCAGCAGTCGGGAGGGTCCCACCTATAATTCACCCCTCCACTTT	CASSREGPTYNSPLHF
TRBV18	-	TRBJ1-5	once	TGTGCCAGCTCACTAAGGGATCACCAGCCCCAGCATTTT	CASSLRDHQPQHF
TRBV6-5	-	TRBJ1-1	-	TGTGCCAGCATCAAGGGGTCCTTGAACACTGAAGCTTTCTTT	CASIKGSLNTEAFF
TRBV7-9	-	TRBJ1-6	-	TGTGCCAGCAGCTTGGGCTCAGTTGATAATTCACCCCTCCACTTT	CASSLGSVDNSPLHF
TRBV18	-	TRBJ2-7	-	TGTGCCAGCTCACCTTACTTCGACGAGCAGTACTTC	CASSPYFDEQYF
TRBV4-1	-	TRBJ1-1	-	TGCGCCAGCAGCCGTAGCTTGGGACGGCTGAACACTGAAGCTTTCTTT	CASSRSLGRLNTEAFF
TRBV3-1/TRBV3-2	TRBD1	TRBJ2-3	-	TGTGCCAGCAGCCAAGATGCCTTGGGACAGGGGGTTGCAGATACGCAGTATTTT	CASSQDALGQGVADTQYF
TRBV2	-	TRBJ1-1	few	TGTGCCAGCAGGGGTCGGCAGGGGATGACTGAAGCTTTCTTT	CASRGRQGMTEAFF
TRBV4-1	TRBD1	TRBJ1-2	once	TGCGCCAGCAGCCGATGGGGTTTGACTCAGGGGGCGCGGGGCTACACCTTC	CASSRWGLTQGARGYTF
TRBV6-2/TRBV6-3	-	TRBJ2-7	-	TGTGCCAGCAGTTTTACCCAGGTGCAGTACTTC	CASSFTQVQYF
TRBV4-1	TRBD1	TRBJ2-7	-	TGCGCCAGCAGCCAACTGGACAGGGGGCGCTCCTACGAGCAGTACTTC	CASSQLDRGRSYEQYF